This T cell receptor beta chain is drawn from a study of beta chain features in type 1 diabetes. Study-wide points: When Type 1 diabetes patients were examined, their TCRB CDR3s proved moderately but significantly shorter in all four CD4+ subsets.

In germline, CDR1 is SGHTA, CDR2 FQGNSA. The CDR3 has 15 residues. V gave up 0 bases and J gave up 2 bases, with 11 bases separating them. Every isolated RNA sample was fully reverse transcribed, so sequencing captured expressed TCRB transcripts. TCRdb's table, derived via immunoSEQ multiplex PCR, lists solely in-frame clones and lacks some. This sample has approximately 170,000 clones, with approximately 8% found just once. This clone was counted only a few times. Its cognate antigen is unknown. This clonotype was obtained from a man between 18 and 29 years old with type 1 diabetes. The sequencing sample was made of central memory CD4+ T cells from blood. V gene TRBV7-2 combines with J gene TRBJ2-7, with D perhaps TRBD2 (5 bases). The CDR3 nucleotides are TGTGCCAGCAGCTTAGCGCAGAGCGGAACCTACGAGCAGTACTTC. Its translation is CASSLAQSGTYEQYF.